The text below deals with one T cell receptor (beta chain). These data belong to a study of blood T cell repertoires in COVID-19. Overall study context: In each case, the material was cDNA or gDNA derived from T cells, B-cell-depleted T cells, or PBMCs.

Followed over time, Seattle patients had been enrolled while infection was active. CDR3 length: 14 residues. Looked up from germline, CDR1 is MNHEY and CDR2 is SMNVEV (reference sequence). Trimming shortened V by 0 bases and J by 1 base, and 6 bases separated the two germline ends. Sequencing was performed with immunoSEQ multiplex PCR; in TCRdb, only in-frame clones are kept and a portion is missing. The sample has over 150,000 clones, roughly 90% seen once; the top ten hold around 17%. The V gene is TRBV27, the J gene TRBJ2-5; D is unresolved. The sample taken for sequencing was peripheral blood. The clonotype comes from a man aged 50 to 59 with COVID-19, enrolled during active disease. As DNA, the CDR3 is TGTGCCAGCAGTTTATCTTACAGCCAAGAGACCCAGTACTTC. Translated, it gives CASSLSYSQETQYF.